What follows are 27 T cell receptor beta chains derived from one specimen sequenced in a study of monozygotic twins with cystic fibrosis. Method: immunoSEQ multiplex PCR; TCRdb's copy keeps in-frame clones and lacks some. The profile shows some 10,000 clones, over 99% of them singletons. Sample: blood. Source of these receptors: a man younger than 35 with cystic fibrosis.

This clone is a singleton in its sample. CDR3 bases: TGTGCCAGCAGCTTAGCGACAGGGAGCGAGGGACACTACGAGCAGTACTTC. Protein: CASSLATGSEGHYEQYF. The rearrangement uses TRBV7-9 and TRBJ2-7, with TRBD1 matching over 7 bases. Germline trimming cut 0 bases from V and 3 bases from J; bases unmatched to any gene: 11. The germline V gene encodes CDR1 SEHNR and CDR2 FQNEAQ (reference sequence). The CDR3 has 17 residues.

The V gene is TRBV7-9, the J gene TRBJ2-3; D ambiguous. The V end lost 5 bases, the J end lost 1 base, and 7 bases lay between the germline ends. CDR1 is SEHNR, CDR2 FQNEAQ, per germline (reference sequence). The CDR3 extends over 13 amino acids. CDR3 in DNA: TGTGCCAGCAGCCGAGCGCGCACAGATACGCAGTATTTT. Its translation is CASSRARTDTQYF.

This chain joins TRBV18 and TRBJ2-1; the D gene is possibly TRBD2 (5 bases). CDR3 length: 15 amino acids. Trimming shortened V by 3 bases and J by 4 bases, and 13 bases separated the two germline ends. Germline lookup yields CDR1 KGHSH and CDR2 LQKENI. This CDR3 is CASSPRADLYNEQFF. DNA for the CDR3: TGTGCCAGCTCACCGCGAGCGGACCTGTACAATGAGCAGTTCTTC.

V and J are TRBV7-6 and TRBJ2-7; the D is unclear. The CDR3 length is 13 residues. Germline CDR1 reads SGHVS; CDR2 reads FNYEAQ. Trimming stripped 1 base from V and 4 bases from J, with 8 bases between. CDR3 in DNA: TGTGCCAGCAGCTTAGGAAACCAATACGAGCAGTACTTC. This gives the protein CASSLGNQYEQYF.

The chain joins TRBV12-5 to TRBJ2-2; D may be TRBD2 (7 bases). Germline loops: CDR1 LGHNT, CDR2 FRNRAP. Trimming removed 3 bases from V and 7 bases from J, with 18 bases in between. The CDR3 totals 16 residues. CDR3 nucleotides: TGTGCTAGTGGTTTAGGGGGGAGGGCCCTCGGCGGGGAGCTGTTTTTT. Its protein product is CASGLGGRALGGELFF.

CDR3 in amino acids: CASRTSSYNEQFF. CDR3 DNA: TGTGCCAGCAGGACTAGCTCCTACAATGAGCAGTTCTTC. The chain combines TRBV28 with TRBJ2-1; perhaps TRBD2 as D (6 bases). The germline V and J ends were trimmed by 6 bases and 0 bases, with 6 bases remaining between them. The CDR3 spans 13 residues. The germline V gene has CDR1 MDHEN and CDR2 SYDVKM.

The rearrangement joins TRBV6-6 to TRBJ1-1; D is unclear. Looked up from germline, CDR1 is MNHNY and CDR2 is SVGAGI (reference sequence). With 7 bases removed from V and 2 bases from J, the gap between germline ends came to 5 bases. The CDR3 has 11 amino acids. CDR3 coding DNA: TGTGCCAGCAAGAAAAACACTGAAGCTTTCTTT. Translating it yields CASKKNTEAFF.

The gene calls are TRBV5-6 and TRBJ2-7; a weak D match, TRBD1 (6 bases). The CDR3 loop spans 16 amino acids. Germline CDR1 is SGHDT and CDR2 is YYEEEE. Trimming took off 3 bases at V and 2 bases at J, with 18 bases between the two ends. The CDR3 nucleotides are TGTGCCAGCAGCTCTGACTCTTCCGGGACACCCTACGAGCAGTACTTC. Encoded protein: CASSSDSSGTPYEQYF.

This clone was counted a single time. The chain is built from TRBV7-9 and TRBJ2-4, with TRBD2 matching 11 bases. The CDR3 spans 19 residues. The germline V gene encodes CDR1 SEHNR and CDR2 FQNEAQ (reference sequence). V was clipped by 5 bases and J by 0 bases; unmatched bases: 12. The CDR3 DNA reads as TGTGCCAGCAGCCCTCCCGGGACTAGCGGAACCCTAGCCAAAAACATTCAGTACTTC. Translating gives CASSPPGTSGTLAKNIQYF.

The gene calls are TRBV12-5 and TRBJ2-2; D not resolved. With 4 bases removed from V and 0 bases from J, the gap between germline ends came to 9 bases. Germline lookup yields CDR1 LGHNT and CDR2 FRNRAP. The CDR3 is 15 amino acids. CDR3 coding DNA: TGTGCTAGTGGTTCGGGTCTTCCGAACACCGGGGAGCTGTTTTTT. Its protein product is CASGSGLPNTGELFF.

The chain combines TRBV5-1 with TRBJ2-1; 7 positions match TRBD1. V trimming: 2 bases; J trimming: 1 base; junction bases outside the gene matches: 9. From germline, CDR1 is SGHRS and CDR2 YFSETQ. The CDR3 extends over 17 amino acids. The CDR3 is CASSLGRGQLSYNEQFF. The DNA of the CDR3 is TGCGCCAGCAGCTTAGGTAGGGGGCAGCTGTCCTACAATGAGCAGTTCTTC.

The V gene is TRBV5-5, the J gene TRBJ2-7; D assignment may be TRBD1 or TRBD2 (5 bases each). Trimming removed 4 bases from V and 3 bases from J, with 11 bases in between. The CDR3 has 13 residues. The germline gives CDR1 SGHKS, CDR2 YYEKEE (reference sequence). The CDR3 protein is CASSMGDVYEQYF. The CDR3 bases are TGTGCCAGCAGCATGGGGGACGTCTACGAGCAGTACTTC.

The gene calls are TRBV5-1 and TRBJ1-4, with TRBD1 matching over 9 bases. Losses at the gene ends were 4 bases for V and 5 bases for J; bases not matched to a gene: 6. CDR1 and CDR2 (germline): SGHRS, YFSETQ. The CDR3 has 15 amino acids. CDR3 DNA sequence: TGCGCCAGCAGCCAATGGGACAGGGAGAATGAAAAACTGTTTTTT. Its translation: CASSQWDRENEKLFF.

The chain is built from TRBV7-8 and TRBJ2-5, with 10 bases lining up with TRBD2. In germline, CDR1 is SGHVS, CDR2 FQNEAQ. The CDR3 is made up of 16 amino acids. After removal of 5 bases from V and 5 bases from J, the junction contained 11 bases not matched to a gene. The CDR3 is CASSRSSGSRPETQYF. The DNA of the CDR3 is TGTGCCAGCAGCAGATCTAGCGGGAGCCGCCCCGAGACCCAGTACTTC. Complete variable domain (other parts from reference TRBV7-8 and TRBJ2-5): GAGVSQSPRYKVAKRGQDVALRCDPISGHVSLFWYQQALGQGPEFLTYFQNEAQLDKSGLPSDRFFAERPEGSVSTLKIQRTQQEDSAVYLCASSRSSGSRPETQYFGPGTRLLVL.

This sequence joins TRBV21-1 and TRBJ1-4; TRBD1 was called by the table and not checked on the DNA. TRBV21-1 is an annotated pseudogene. The CDR3 is 15 residues long. The CDR3 loop is CASSKASRASEKLFF. In DNA form, the CDR3 reads TGTGCCAGCAGCAAAGCGTCCAGGGCAAGTGAAAAACTGTTTTTT.

This chain joins TRBV10-1 and TRBJ1-4; possible D gene TRBD1, 5 bases. The CDR3 runs 16 residues. V was pared by 2 bases and J by 2 bases, with 12 bases between. Germline CDR1 and CDR2: WNHNN and SYGVQD (reference sequence). This CDR3 reads CASSEGRGATNEKLFF. CDR3 nucleotides: TGCGCCAGCAGTGAGGGGCGTGGGGCGACTAATGAAAAACTGTTTTTT.

The chain employs TRBV5-6 and TRBJ2-1, with D unresolved. Trimming removed 1 base at V and 9 bases at J, with 11 bases between. Germline V gives CDR1 SGHDT, CDR2 YYEEEE. This CDR3 comprises 13 residues. The CDR3: CASSLTFTSEQFF. For the CDR3, the DNA is TGTGCCAGCAGCTTGACCTTCACCAGTGAGCAGTTCTTC.

The count of this clone is one. The chain recombines TRBV13 with TRBJ1-5; no firm D call. The CDR3 extends over 15 amino acids. The V gene lost 5 bases and the J gene lost 0 bases, with 11 bases spanning the gap. Per the germline V gene, CDR1 is PRHDT and CDR2 is FYEKMQ (reference sequence). The CDR3 sequence: CASSPWRSSNQPQHF. The DNA of the CDR3 is TGTGCCAGCAGCCCGTGGAGATCTAGCAATCAGCCCCAGCATTTT. Together with reference TRBV13 and TRBJ1-5, the CDR3 gives the full variable domain: AAGVIQSPRHLIKEKRETATLKCYPIPRHDTVYWYQQGPGQDPQFLISFYEKMQSDKGSIPDRFSAQQFSDYHSELNMSSLELGDSALYFCASSPWRSSNQPQHFGDGTRLSIL.

The chain has TRBV2 and TRBJ2-7; 7 bases align to TRBD2. Germline CDR1 SNHLY, CDR2 FYNNEI. The CDR3 runs to 13 residues. V shed 8 bases and J 3 bases; nucleotides not matched to a gene: 7. Written as DNA, the CDR3 is TGTGCCAGCCGCCCCGGACTAGACTACGAGCAGTACTTC. This gives the protein CASRPGLDYEQYF.

This clone was seen just once. The chain couples TRBV19 to TRBJ2-7; TRBD2 might be the D (5 bases). V shed 3 bases and J shed 3 bases, with 9 bases lying between them. The CDR3 consists of 13 residues. In germline, CDR1 is LNHDA, CDR2 SQIVND (reference sequence). CDR3 sequence reads: CASSISDNYEQYF. CDR3 DNA sequence: TGTGCCAGTAGTATTAGCGACAACTACGAGCAGTACTTC.

The rearrangement links TRBV30 to TRBJ2-4; no clear D gene. V was pared by 0 bases and J by 5 bases, with 2 bases between. The CDR3 covers 11 residues. Germline V CDR1 and CDR2: GTSNPN, SVGIG (reference sequence). The CDR3 DNA sequence: TGTGCCTGGAGTGTACAAAACATTCAGTACTTC. As protein: CAWSVQNIQYF.

The gene calls are TRBV7-2 and TRBJ1-6; D remains ambiguous. CDR3 length: 12 residues. Germline CDR1 and CDR2: SGHTA and FQGNSA. With 3 bases removed from V and 13 bases from J, the gap between germline ends came to 10 bases. Here the CDR3 DNA reads TGTGCCAGCAGCTTCGTCCTTCTTCCCCTCCACTTT. Its translation is CASSFVLLPLHF.

This rearrangement joins TRBV4-3 to TRBJ1-6, with D hard to call. V gave up 0 bases and J gave up 5 bases, with 14 bases separating them. The CDR3 runs 17 residues. The germline V gene has CDR1 LGHNA and CDR2 YSLEER. The CDR3, as DNA: TGCGCCAGCAGCCAAGATGTATGGGCCTCGAATAATTCACCCCTCCACTTT. Protein sequence: CASSQDVWASNNSPLHF.

The chain employs TRBV5-1 and TRBJ2-2; D may be TRBD1 (6 bases). V lost 4 bases and J 3 bases, leaving 13 bases between the germline ends. CDR3 size: 15 residues. Germline loops: CDR1 SGHRS, CDR2 YFSETQ. CDR3 residues: CASSRTARDTGELFF. In DNA form, the CDR3 reads TGCGCCAGCAGCCGGACAGCGAGGGACACCGGGGAGCTGTTTTTT.

This sequence joins TRBV7-9 and TRBJ1-6; D is unresolved. The CDR3 spans 14 residues. V was cut by 0 bases and J by 5 bases, with 5 bases left in between. CDR1 is SEHNR, CDR2 FQNEAQ, per germline (reference sequence). CDR3 loop: CASSLAGHNSPLHF. The CDR3 coding sequence is TGTGCCAGCAGCTTAGCAGGGCATAATTCACCCCTCCACTTT. Variable domain in full (rest from reference TRBV7-9 and TRBJ1-6): DTGVSQNPRHKITKRGQNVTFRCDPISEHNRLYWYRQTLGQGPEFLTYFQNEAQLEKSRLLSDRFSAERPKGSFSTLEIQRTEQGDSAMYLCASSLAGHNSPLHFGNGTRLTVT.

The rearrangement uses TRBV10-3 and TRBJ2-3, with 8 bases matching TRBD2. The CDR3 sequence is 16 residues long. Germline trimming cut 1 base from V and 1 base from J; bases unmatched to any gene: 4. Per germline, CDR1 ENHRY and CDR2 SYGVKD. The CDR3 DNA is TGTGCCATCAGTGAGTTAGGGCGGGGGGGCACAGATACGCAGTATTTT. Translated, it gives CAISELGRGGTDTQYF.

The chain employs TRBV28 and TRBJ2-2; TRBD1 might be the D (6 bases). Germline loops: CDR1 MDHEN, CDR2 SYDVKM. The CDR3 is 15 amino acids. V was cut by 7 bases and J by 1 base, with 13 bases left in between. This CDR3 reads CASTQGIVNTGELFF. DNA of the CDR3: TGTGCCAGCACCCAGGGGATAGTGAACACCGGGGAGCTGTTTTTT. The variable domain in full, completed from reference TRBV28 and TRBJ2-2, reads DVKVTQSSRYLVKRTGEKVFLECVQDMDHENMFWYRQDPGLGLRLIYFSYDVKMKEKGDIPEGYSVSREKKERFSLILESASTNQTSMYLCASTQGIVNTGELFFGEGSRLTVL.